The 15 T cell receptor beta chains presented below share a single source sample, sequenced in a study of T cell responses to AZD1222 COVID-19 vaccine. Sequencing used immunoSEQ multiplex PCR; TCRdb keeps in-frame clones, though not all of them. The sample includes more than 95,000 clones, just over 85% of them seen just once. The specimen comprised peripheral blood, sampled on day 0 of AZD1222 vaccination. The receptors stem from an adult in good health.

This clone was detected once. The CDR3 is CATQGTGGTDTQYF. In DNA, the CDR3 is TGTGCCACCCAGGGAACAGGGGGCACAGATACGCAGTATTTT. V gene TRBV6-5 combines with J gene TRBJ2-3; TRBD1 matches at 7 bases. Looked up from germline, CDR1 is MNHEY and CDR2 is SVGAGI. The V segment lost 10 bases and the J segment 1 base; nucleotides outside the gene matches: 8. The CDR3 covers 14 residues.

The chain has TRBV7-2 and TRBJ2-1; tentatively, D is TRBD2 (5 bases). Trimming stripped 1 base from V and 0 bases from J, with 13 bases between. CDR1 is SGHTA and CDR2 is FQGNSA in the germline V gene. The CDR3 covers 17 residues. Written as DNA, the CDR3 is TGTGCCAGCAGCTTAGTGAGGCTAGCCAGCTCCTACAATGAGCAGTTCTTC. Its protein product is CASSLVRLASSYNEQFF.

The chain recombines TRBV18 with TRBJ1-1, with a weak D call TRBD1 (5 bases). This CDR3 has 14 amino acids. Germline V CDR1 and CDR2: KGHSH, LQKENI. Trimming took off 3 bases at V and 6 bases at J, with 14 bases between the two ends. CDR3 coding DNA: TGTGCCAGCTCACCCAGGCAGGGTAATTCTGAAGCTTTCTTT. This sequence encodes CASSPRQGNSEAFF.

The J gene is TRBJ1-2, the V gene TRBV5-1, with D tentatively TRBD1 (5 bases). CDR1 SGHRS and CDR2 YFSETQ come from the germline V gene. The CDR3 runs 15 residues. Trimming took off 1 base at V and 7 bases at J, with 17 bases between the two ends. The CDR3 nucleotides are TGCGCCAGCAGCTTGAGCTCGGCAGGGCAAGGTGGCTACACCTTC. It translates to CASSLSSAGQGGYTF.

The genes are TRBV4-3 and TRBJ1-5; 7 bases fit TRBD1. Germline V gives CDR1 LGHNA, CDR2 YSLEER. The junction had 6 bases not matched to a gene; V was cut back by 0 bases and J by 1 base. The CDR3 is 17 residues long. The CDR3 loop reads CASSQDDRAVSNQPQHF. The CDR3 DNA sequence: TGCGCCAGCAGCCAAGATGACAGGGCTGTGAGCAATCAGCCCCAGCATTTT.

V is TRBV4-3 and J is TRBJ2-1; maybe TRBD2 (7 bases). This CDR3 is built from 14 residues. Germline assignment: CDR1 LGHNA and CDR2 YSLEER. The germline V and J ends were trimmed by 4 bases and 15 bases, with 22 bases remaining between them. The CDR3 nucleotides are TGCGCCAGCAGCCCTCAAAGGGGGGCCGGGGGGCCGTTCTTC. Its protein product is CASSPQRGAGGPFF.

V and J are TRBV19 and TRBJ1-2; 8 bases map to TRBD1. Germline values: CDR1 LNHDA, CDR2 SQIVND (reference sequence). This CDR3 spans 15 amino acids. The ends lost 7 bases at V and 4 bases at J; junction bases unmatched: 11. This chain's CDR3 is CASTPGQGVGYGYTF. CDR3 bases: TGTGCCAGTACCCCAGGACAGGGTGTTGGCTATGGCTACACCTTC.

This sequence joins TRBV7-9 and TRBJ1-2, with D tentatively TRBD1 (6 bases). V was cut by 4 bases and J by 8 bases, with 17 bases left in between. The V gene's germline CDR1 is SEHNR and CDR2 FQNEAQ (reference sequence). The CDR3 extends over 14 amino acids. Here the CDR3 DNA reads TGTGCCAGCAGCTCCTATGACAGGCGGTTCGGCTACACCTTC. The encoded protein is CASSSYDRRFGYTF.

J is TRBJ1-2 and V is TRBV6-5; 7 nucleotides match TRBD1. The CDR3 runs to 14 residues. Germline values: CDR1 MNHEY, CDR2 SVGAGI. Trimming removed 2 bases from V and 8 bases from J; junction bases left unmatched: 8. The CDR3 here is CASSYRHRGGGYTF. The CDR3 DNA reads as TGTGCCAGCAGTTACCGTCACAGGGGAGGGGGCTACACCTTC.

This clone was picked up one time. The chain joins TRBV6-5 to TRBJ1-5, with a weak D call TRBD1 (6 bases). The V gene lost 6 bases and the J gene lost 0 bases, with 12 bases spanning the gap. The germline V gene encodes CDR1 MNHEY and CDR2 SVGAGI. The CDR3 extends over 15 amino acids. In DNA, the CDR3 is TGTGCCAGCAGACACGGACAGTATAGCAATCAGCCCCAGCATTTT. It translates to CASRHGQYSNQPQHF.

The rearrangement links TRBV6-5 to TRBJ2-5, with D perhaps matching TRBD2 (5 bases). CDR3 length equals 15 residues. With 0 bases removed from V and 5 bases from J, the gap between germline ends came to 13 bases. Germline CDR1 reads MNHEY; CDR2 reads SVGAGI. The CDR3 spells CASSYSNGVWETQYF. CDR3 bases: TGTGCCAGCAGTTACTCGAACGGGGTCTGGGAGACCCAGTACTTC.

The V and J genes are TRBV10-3 and TRBJ2-7; 9 bases line up with TRBD1. From germline, CDR1 is ENHRY and CDR2 SYGVKD. This CDR3 region has 16 residues. The V gene end was trimmed by 5 bases and the J gene end by 7 bases; junction bases not matched to a gene: 15. Here the CDR3 reads CAISQSTQGAGGEQYF. CDR3 bases: TGTGCCATCAGTCAAAGTACACAGGGGGCTGGGGGGGAGCAGTACTTC.

The V gene is TRBV7-9, the J gene TRBJ2-2, with 14 bases identical to TRBD2. Germline values: CDR1 SEHNR, CDR2 FQNEAQ (reference sequence). CDR3 length: 17 residues. V was clipped by 5 bases and J by 5 bases; unmatched bases: 7. The CDR3 is CASSGGLAGVRTGELFF. CDR3 in DNA: TGTGCCAGCAGCGGGGGACTAGCGGGAGTGAGGACCGGGGAGCTGTTTTTT.

The J gene is TRBJ1-2, the V gene TRBV27; 8 nucleotides match TRBD1. Germline CDR1 MNHEY, CDR2 SMNVEV (reference sequence). Trimming took 7 bases from V and 2 from J; bases not matched to a gene: 12. This CDR3 region has 16 residues. The CDR3 protein is CASTLLAGTGNYGYTF. CDR3 coding DNA: TGTGCCAGCACCCTCCTAGCCGGGACAGGAAACTATGGCTACACCTTC.

The chain has TRBV7-3 and TRBJ2-7; D assignment may be TRBD1 or TRBD2 (5 bases each). The germline V gene encodes CDR1 SGHTA and CDR2 FQGTGA. V shed 6 bases and J shed 6 bases, with 21 bases lying between them. There are 15 residues in the CDR3. Here the CDR3 DNA reads TGTGCCAGCAGTCGAGTCGGGACCCTAGTGAGCGAGCAGTACTTC. This sequence encodes CASSRVGTLVSEQYF.